This T cell receptor beta chain was identified during a study of CD8 T cells in Susac syndrome. Study findings and constraints: The study recognized that its TCR sequencing and HLA analysis covered a relatively small number of individuals.

This CDR3 is built from 13 residues. CDR1 and CDR2 from the germline V gene are SGHTA and FQGNSA. Trimming pared 2 bases from V and 2 bases from J, leaving 6 bases between. Comments on this clonotype: What it binds is unknown.

RNA, at about 0.45 to 1 ug, was reverse transcribed with random hexamers. Amplification of TCR beta CDR3 by immunoSEQ multiplex PCR spanned 54 Vbeta and 13 Jbeta. MiXCR, applied by TCRdb to the immunoSEQ multiplex PCR reads, yields one record per CDR3 protein. Among about 120,000 distinct CDR3 sequences listed, around 94% were seen once. While CD8+ and CD4+ T cells were isolated negatively, TEMRA cells were enriched by FACS. The gene calls are TRBV7-2 and TRBJ1-2, with D unclear. The sample taken for sequencing was CD4+ T cells from PBMCs. The TCR was taken from a human donor with multiple sclerosis. The CDR3 DNA is TGTGCCAGCAGCTTAAACAAGAACTATGGCTACACCTTC. Encoded protein: CASSLNKNYGYTF.